The sequence of this T cell receptor (beta chain) was determined in a study of response to subunit inactivated influenza vaccine (dated by TCRdb to the late 2010s). In the study overall: Deep quantitative T cell receptor repertoire profiling was used in the study to track responses to a trivalent subunit inactivated influenza vaccine.

For CDR1 and CDR2, the germline V gene lists MGHRA and YSYEKL. Relative to germline, V is missing 1 base and J is missing 3 bases, with 9 bases of the junction outside any gene match. The CDR3 goes from the cysteine to the phenylalanine over 16 residues. Only CDR3 DNA remains: 48 bases, in frame from the first base. The library was built by means of RT-PCR. Sequencing was performed on an Illumina HiSeq 2500. The public reads were quality trimmed at Q25 with fastp and then assembled into clones with MiXCR by TCRdb, keeping productive beta chains. Rows are unified per CDR3 protein, each entry keeping the most common DNA and genes. The sample yields around 760,000 distinct CDR3 sequences; about 14% were counted once. Approximately 7% of the sample lies in the top ten. This clonotype was picked up many times. The antigen it binds to is not known. No qualities accompany the bases; no much larger clone lies one base away.

The full study reports these points: The authors suggested that each seasonal influenza vaccination may recruit only a limited number of new T cells.

The chain is made from TRBV4-1 and TRBJ2-7; TRBD1 aligns with 7 central bases. The origin of this receptor is a man aged 45 to 65 who received an inactivated influenza vaccine. Donor details come from another sample of the same person, matched by shared clones. Sequences were derived from PBMCs from blood, sampled roughly 2 weeks before vaccination. The DNA sequence is as follows: TGCGCCAGCAGCCAAGGACCCCGGACAGGTAGCTACGAGCAGTACTTC. This is translated as CASSQGPRTGSYEQYF.